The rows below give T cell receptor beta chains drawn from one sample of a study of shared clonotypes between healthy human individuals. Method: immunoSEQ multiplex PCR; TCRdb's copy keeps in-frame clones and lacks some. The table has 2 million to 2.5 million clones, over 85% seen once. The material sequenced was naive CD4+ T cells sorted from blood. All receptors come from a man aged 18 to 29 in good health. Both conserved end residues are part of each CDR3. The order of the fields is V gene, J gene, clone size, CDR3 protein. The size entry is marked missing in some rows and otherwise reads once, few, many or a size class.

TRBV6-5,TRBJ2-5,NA,CASSYGDRVGETQYF
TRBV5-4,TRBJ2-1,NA,CASSYGGVSYNEQFF
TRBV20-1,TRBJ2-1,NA,CSATEPNEQFF
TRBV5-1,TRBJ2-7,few,CASSPGQGLYEQYF
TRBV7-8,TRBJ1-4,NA,CASSLFGVGYATNEKLFF
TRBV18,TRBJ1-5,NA,CASSPGHPSNQPQHF
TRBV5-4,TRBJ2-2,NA,CASSHRQANTGELFF
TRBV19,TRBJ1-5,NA,CASSIWGIENQPQHF
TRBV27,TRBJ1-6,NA,CASSFEESGNSPLHF
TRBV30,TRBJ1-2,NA,CAWSGAGDNYGYTF
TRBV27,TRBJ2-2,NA,CASTTSATGTGELFF
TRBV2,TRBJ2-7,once,CASKTSGVRIPEGKYF
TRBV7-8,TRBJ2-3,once,CASTRWELNTDTQYF
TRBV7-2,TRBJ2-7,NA,CASRPRDRGYEQYF
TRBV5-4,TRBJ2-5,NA,CASSLEGRETQYF
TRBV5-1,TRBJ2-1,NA,CASSLVQGVGEQFF
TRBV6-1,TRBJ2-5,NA,CASSPTAFQETQYF
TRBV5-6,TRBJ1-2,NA,CASSPLAGAGDGYTF
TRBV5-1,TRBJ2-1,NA,CASTRGYMEDEQFF
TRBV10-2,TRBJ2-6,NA,CASSEQGGGANVLTF
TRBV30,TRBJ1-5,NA,CAWSVTLGQPQHF
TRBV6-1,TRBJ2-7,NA,CASSDARTGVFEQYF
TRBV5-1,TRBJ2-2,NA,CASSLSLVLTGELFF
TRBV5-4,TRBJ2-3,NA,CASSLGLADTDTQYF
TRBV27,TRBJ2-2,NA,CASSSGLDANTGELFF
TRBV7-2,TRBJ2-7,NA,CASSVGVPYEQYF
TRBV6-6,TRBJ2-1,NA,CASEIRDSYNEQFF
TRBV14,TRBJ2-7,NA,CASSLRVFVCWCEQYF